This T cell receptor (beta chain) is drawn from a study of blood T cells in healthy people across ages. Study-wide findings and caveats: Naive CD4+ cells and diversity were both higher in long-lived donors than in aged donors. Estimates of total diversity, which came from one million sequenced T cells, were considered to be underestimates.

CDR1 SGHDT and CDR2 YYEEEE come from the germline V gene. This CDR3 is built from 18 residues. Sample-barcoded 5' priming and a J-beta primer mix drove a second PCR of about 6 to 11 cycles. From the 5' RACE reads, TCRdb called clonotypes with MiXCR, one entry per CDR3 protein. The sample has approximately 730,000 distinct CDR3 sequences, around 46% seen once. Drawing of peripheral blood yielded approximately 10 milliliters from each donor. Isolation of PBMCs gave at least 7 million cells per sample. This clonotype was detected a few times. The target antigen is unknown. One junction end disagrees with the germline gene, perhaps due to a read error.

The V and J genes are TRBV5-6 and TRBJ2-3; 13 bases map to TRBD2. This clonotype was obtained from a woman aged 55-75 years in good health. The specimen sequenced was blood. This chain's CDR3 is CASSPLAGGPFLPDTRYF. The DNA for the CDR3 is TGTGCCAGCAGCCCACTAGCGGGGGGGCCTTTTCTCCCAGATACGCGGTATTTT.